This T cell receptor beta chain was documented in a study of metastatic and nonmetastatic thyroid tumors. Whole-study context: Where malignant and benign thyroid patients were concerned, repertoires were compared across blood and tumor or nodule tissue.

Every patient was untreated before thyroid surgery. This clone was picked up a small number of times. Antigen specificity is unknown. V dropped 7 bases and J dropped 5 bases, with 14 bases sitting between them. Germline CDR1 and CDR2: SNHLY and FYNNEI. The CDR3 runs to 13 residues. Study-level points and caveats: In both blood and tumor samples, TCR beta diversity was reported significantly higher for malignant than benign nodules.

In the original analysis: The study built a papillary thyroid cancer distant-metastasis classifier from CDR3 differences across clinicopathological groups. TCRdb reprocessed the PCR reads via MiXCR. The authors' filters were not applied to this entry. The repertoire holds 20,000 to 25,000 clones, with 20% as singletons. The chain employs TRBV2 and TRBJ1-2, with D perhaps matching TRBD1 (5 bases). Sequenced material: blood. The receptor was derived from a female donor with papillary thyroid cancer or a benign thyroid nodule (not recorded which). Some clones in this sample may be carry-over from other donors' samples. The CDR3 DNA reads TGTGCCAGCACCTCCGGGACGTTTTATGGCTACACCTTC. It is translated as CASTSGTFYGYTF.